Described below is a single T cell receptor (beta chain) sequence and its context. Its antigen is unidentified. The CDR3 covers 13 residues. V was cut by 3 bases and J by 6 bases, with 9 bases left in between. Germline-derived CDR1 and CDR2 are SGHTA and FQGNSA. The template for TCR beta VDJ and CDR3 sequence profiling was genomic DNA. In TCRdb, the reads were re-called with MiXCR into one record per CDR3 protein. The sample has approximately 270,000 distinct CDR3 sequences, approximately 56% seen once; the top ten hold under 8.5%. This record belongs to a study of CD8+CD57+ T cells in acquired aplastic anemia. Study-wide background: Sorting CD4+ and CD8+ cells gave DNA averaging around 3 ug. Study findings and constraints: No significant patient-versus-control difference appeared in CD8+ Simpson's diversity.

The V and J genes are TRBV7-2 and TRBJ1-5, with unresolved D. The TCR originated in a human donor with severe aplastic anemia or a healthy control (not recorded which). Sequencing was done on a sample of sorted CD4+, CD8+, or CD8+CD57+ T cells (not recorded which) from PBMCs. The CDR3 region is CASSLTWAQPQHF. CDR3 coding DNA: TGTGCCAGCAGCTTGACATGGGCTCAGCCCCAGCATTTT.